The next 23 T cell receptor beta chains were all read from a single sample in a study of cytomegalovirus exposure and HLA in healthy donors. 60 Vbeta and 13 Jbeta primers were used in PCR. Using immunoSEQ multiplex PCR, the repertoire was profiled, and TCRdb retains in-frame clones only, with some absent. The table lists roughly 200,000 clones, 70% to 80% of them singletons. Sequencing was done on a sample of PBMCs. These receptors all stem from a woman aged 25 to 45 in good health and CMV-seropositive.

CDR3 nucleotides: TGCAGCGTGGGACAGGGGGCGGTTGGCTACACCTTC. This codes for CSVGQGAVGYTF. This sequence joins TRBV29-1 and TRBJ1-2; 12 bases align to TRBD1. Per germline, CDR1 SQVTM and CDR2 ANQGSEA. The junction had 3 bases not matched to a gene; V was cut back by 6 bases and J by 7 bases. This CDR3 has 12 residues.

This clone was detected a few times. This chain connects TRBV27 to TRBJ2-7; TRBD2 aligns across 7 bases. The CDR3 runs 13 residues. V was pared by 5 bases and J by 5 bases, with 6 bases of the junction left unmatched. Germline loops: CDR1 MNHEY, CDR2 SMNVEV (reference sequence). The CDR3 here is CASSPWTRNEQYF. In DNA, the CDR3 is TGTGCCAGCAGTCCCTGGACTAGAAACGAGCAGTACTTC.

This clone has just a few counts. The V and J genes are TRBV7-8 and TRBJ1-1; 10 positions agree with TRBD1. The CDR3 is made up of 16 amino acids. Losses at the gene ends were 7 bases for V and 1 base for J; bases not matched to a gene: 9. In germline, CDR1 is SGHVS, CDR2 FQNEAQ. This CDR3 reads CASTLRWDRGNTEAFF. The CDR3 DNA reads TGTGCCAGCACTCTAAGGTGGGACAGGGGGAACACTGAAGCTTTCTTT.

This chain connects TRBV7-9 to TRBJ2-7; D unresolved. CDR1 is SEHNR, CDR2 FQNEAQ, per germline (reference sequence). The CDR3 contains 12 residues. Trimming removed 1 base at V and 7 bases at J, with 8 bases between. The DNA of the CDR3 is TGTGCCAGCAGCTTAGACAATACGGAGCAGTACTTC. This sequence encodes CASSLDNTEQYF.

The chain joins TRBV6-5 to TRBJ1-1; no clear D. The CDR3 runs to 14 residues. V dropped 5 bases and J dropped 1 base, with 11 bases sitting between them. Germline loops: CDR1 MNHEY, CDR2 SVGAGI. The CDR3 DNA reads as TGTGCCAGCAGTCCCCATGTAGCGAACACTGAAGCTTTCTTT. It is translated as CASSPHVANTEAFF.

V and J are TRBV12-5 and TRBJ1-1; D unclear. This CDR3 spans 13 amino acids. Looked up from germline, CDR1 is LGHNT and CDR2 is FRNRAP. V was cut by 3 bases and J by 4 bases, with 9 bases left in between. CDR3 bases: TGTGCTAGTGGTTTCTTGGGAGGCACTGAAGCTTTCTTT. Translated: CASGFLGGTEAFF.

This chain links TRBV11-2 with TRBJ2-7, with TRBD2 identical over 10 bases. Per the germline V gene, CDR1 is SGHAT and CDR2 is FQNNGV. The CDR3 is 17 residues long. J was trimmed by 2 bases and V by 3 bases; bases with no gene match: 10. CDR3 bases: TGTGCCAGCAGCTTTGCCCTTAGCGGGGGGACTACCTACGAGCAGTACTTC. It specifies CASSFALSGGTTYEQYF.

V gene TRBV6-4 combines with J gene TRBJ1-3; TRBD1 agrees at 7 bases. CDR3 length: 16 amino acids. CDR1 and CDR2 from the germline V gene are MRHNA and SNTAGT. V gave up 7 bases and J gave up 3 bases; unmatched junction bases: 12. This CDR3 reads CASTSGKGARGNTIYF. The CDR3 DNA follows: TGTGCCAGCACCTCAGGAAAGGGGGCCCGTGGAAACACCATATATTTT.

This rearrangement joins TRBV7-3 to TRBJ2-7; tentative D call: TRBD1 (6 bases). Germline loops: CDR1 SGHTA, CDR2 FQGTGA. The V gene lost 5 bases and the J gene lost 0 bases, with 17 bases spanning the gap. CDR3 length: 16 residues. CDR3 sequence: CASSPSPGASSYEQYF. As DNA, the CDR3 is TGTGCCAGCAGCCCATCCCCAGGGGCGAGCTCCTACGAGCAGTACTTC.

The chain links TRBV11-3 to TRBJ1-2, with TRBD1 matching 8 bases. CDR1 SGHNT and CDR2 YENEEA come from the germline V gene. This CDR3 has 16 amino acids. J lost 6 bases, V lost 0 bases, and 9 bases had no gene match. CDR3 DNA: TGTGCCAGCAGCTTAGAAGTGCGACAGGGGAACGATGGCTACACCTTC. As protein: CASSLEVRQGNDGYTF.

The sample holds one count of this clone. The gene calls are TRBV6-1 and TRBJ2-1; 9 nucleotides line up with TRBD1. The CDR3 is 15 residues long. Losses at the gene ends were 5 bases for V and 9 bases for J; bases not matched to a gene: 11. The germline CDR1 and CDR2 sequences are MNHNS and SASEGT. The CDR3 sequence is CASSPRGQGSFEQFF. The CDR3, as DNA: TGTGCCAGCAGTCCCCGGGGACAGGGTTCATTTGAGCAGTTCTTC.

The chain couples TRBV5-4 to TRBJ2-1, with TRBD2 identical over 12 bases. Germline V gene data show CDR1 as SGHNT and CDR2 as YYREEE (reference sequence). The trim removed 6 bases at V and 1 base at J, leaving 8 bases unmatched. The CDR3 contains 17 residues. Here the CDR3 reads CASTPSGGARSYNEQFF. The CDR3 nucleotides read TGTGCCAGCACCCCTAGCGGGGGGGCGAGGTCCTACAATGAGCAGTTCTTC.

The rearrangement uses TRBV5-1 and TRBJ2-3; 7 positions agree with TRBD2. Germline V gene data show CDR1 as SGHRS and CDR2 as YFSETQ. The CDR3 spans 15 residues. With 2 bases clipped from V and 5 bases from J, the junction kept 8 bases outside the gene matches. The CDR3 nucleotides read TGCGCCAGCAGCTTAGAGGCAGGGAGGGGAGATACGCAGTATTTT. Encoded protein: CASSLEAGRGDTQYF.

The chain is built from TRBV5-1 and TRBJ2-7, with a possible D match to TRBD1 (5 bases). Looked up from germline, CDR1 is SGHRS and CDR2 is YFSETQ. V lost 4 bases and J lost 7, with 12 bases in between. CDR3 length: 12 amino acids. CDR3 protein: CASSAQGWEQYF. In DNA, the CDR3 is TGCGCCAGCAGCGCCCAGGGTTGGGAGCAGTACTTC. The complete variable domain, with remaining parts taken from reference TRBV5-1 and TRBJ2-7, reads KAGVTQTPRYLIKTRGQQVTLSCSPISGHRSVSWYQQTPGQGLQFLFEYFSETQRNKGNFPGRFSGRQFSNSRSEMNVSTLELGDSALYLCASSAQGWEQYFGPGTRLTVT.

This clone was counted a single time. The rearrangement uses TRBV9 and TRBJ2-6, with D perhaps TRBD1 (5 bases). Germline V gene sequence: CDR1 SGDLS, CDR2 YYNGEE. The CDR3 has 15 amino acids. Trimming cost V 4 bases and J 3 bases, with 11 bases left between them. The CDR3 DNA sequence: TGTGCCAGCAGCCCATCAGGGAATGGGGCCAACGTCCTGACTTTC. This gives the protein CASSPSGNGANVLTF.

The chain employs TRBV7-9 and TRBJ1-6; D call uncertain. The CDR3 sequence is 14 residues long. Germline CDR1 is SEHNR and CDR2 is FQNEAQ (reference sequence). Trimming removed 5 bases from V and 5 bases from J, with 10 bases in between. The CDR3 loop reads CASSPDINNSPLHF. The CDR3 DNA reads TGTGCCAGCAGCCCAGACATAAATAATTCACCCCTCCACTTT.

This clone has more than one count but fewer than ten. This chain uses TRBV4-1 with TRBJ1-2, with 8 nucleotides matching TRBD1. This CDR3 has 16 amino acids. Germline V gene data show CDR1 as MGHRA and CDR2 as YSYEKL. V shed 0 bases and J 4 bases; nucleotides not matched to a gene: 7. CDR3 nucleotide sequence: TGCGCCAGCAGCCAAGAATATGCCAGGGGGCTCTATGGCTACACCTTC. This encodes CASSQEYARGLYGYTF.

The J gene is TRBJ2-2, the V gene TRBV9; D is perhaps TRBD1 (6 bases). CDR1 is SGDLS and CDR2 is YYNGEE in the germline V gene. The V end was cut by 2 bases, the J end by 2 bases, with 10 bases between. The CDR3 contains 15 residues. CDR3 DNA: TGTGCCAGCAGCGTGGACAGACCAAACACCGGGGAGCTGTTTTTT. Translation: CASSVDRPNTGELFF.

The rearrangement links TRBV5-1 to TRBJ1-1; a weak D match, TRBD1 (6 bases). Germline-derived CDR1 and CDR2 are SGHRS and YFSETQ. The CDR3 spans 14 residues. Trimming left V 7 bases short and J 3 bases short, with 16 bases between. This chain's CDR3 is CASFRGAGDTEAFF. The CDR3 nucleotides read TGCGCCAGCTTCAGGGGCGCCGGGGACACTGAAGCTTTCTTT.

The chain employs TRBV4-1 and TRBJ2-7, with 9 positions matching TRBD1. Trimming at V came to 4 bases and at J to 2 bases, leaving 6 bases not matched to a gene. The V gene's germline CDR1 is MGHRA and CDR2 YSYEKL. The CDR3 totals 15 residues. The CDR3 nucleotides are TGCGCCAGCAGCCTACAGGGGGCGACGACCTACGAGCAGTACTTC. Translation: CASSLQGATTYEQYF.

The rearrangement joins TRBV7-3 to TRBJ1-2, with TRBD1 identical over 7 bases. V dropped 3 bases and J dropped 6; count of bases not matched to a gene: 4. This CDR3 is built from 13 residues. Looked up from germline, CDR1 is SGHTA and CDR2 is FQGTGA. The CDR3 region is CASSFRQGHGYTF. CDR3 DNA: TGTGCCAGCAGCTTCAGACAGGGTCATGGCTACACCTTC.

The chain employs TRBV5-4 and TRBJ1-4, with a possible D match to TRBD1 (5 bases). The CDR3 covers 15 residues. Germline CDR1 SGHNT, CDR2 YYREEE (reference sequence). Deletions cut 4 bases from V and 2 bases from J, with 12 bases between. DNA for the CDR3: TGTGCCAGCAGCATTAACGGGGGTACTAATGAAAAACTGTTTTTT. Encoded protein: CASSINGGTNEKLFF.

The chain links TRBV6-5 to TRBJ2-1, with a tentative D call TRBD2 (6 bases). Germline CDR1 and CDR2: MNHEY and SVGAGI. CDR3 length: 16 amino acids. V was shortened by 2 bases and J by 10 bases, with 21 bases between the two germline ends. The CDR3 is CASSYLPRLFGGEQFF. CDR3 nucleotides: TGTGCCAGCAGTTACCTCCCGAGATTGTTTGGGGGGGAGCAGTTCTTC.